This T cell receptor beta chain is from a study of cytomegalovirus exposure and HLA in healthy donors. Study-wide points: Reportedly, cytomegalovirus status was diagnosed with high sensitivity and specificity.

In regard to this clone: No antigen is known for it.

Germline values: CDR1 LGHNA, CDR2 YNFKEQ. The CDR3 is 15 residues long. V was trimmed by 2 bases and J by 7 bases, leaving 12 bases between them. Primers for the PCR totalled 60 Vbeta and 13 Jbeta. The table came from immunoSEQ multiplex PCR; TCRdb's copy has only in-frame clones and leaves some out. Of around 180,000 clones in the sample, 65% to 80% were seen once. This sequence originates from a woman in her thirties or forties in good health and CMV-seronegative. Material: PBMCs. The rearrangement uses TRBV4-2 and TRBJ1-6; D is ambiguous. The CDR3 protein is CASSQRTEGNSPLHF. The DNA of the CDR3 is TGTGCCAGCAGCCAACGGACCGAGGGCAATTCACCCCTCCACTTT.